Listed below are T cell receptor beta chains from one sample, sequenced in a study of OX40 agonist ivuxolimab in advanced cancers. Libraries were prepared by immunoSEQ multiplex PCR; TCRdb keeps only in-frame clonotypes and omits some of them. The table shows roughly 10,000 clones, with around 85% occurring only once. The specimen comprised CD4+ or CD8+ T cells sorted from blood, sampled in a trial of the OX40 agonist ivuxolimab. These TCRs come from an adult with an advanced solid tumor such as melanoma, head and neck, liver or kidney cancer. CDR3s include the opening cysteine and the closing phenylalanine or tryptophan. The order of the fields is CDR3 length, V gene, CDR3 protein.

15	TRBV15	CATSRGTSVEETQYF
17	TRBV10-1	CASSEGTSGGTTDTQYF
14	TRBV6-1	CASSAYGGGIEQYF
14	TRBV5-6	CASSLEGRGYEQYF
13	TRBV2	CASTDRDPYEQYF
15	TRBV15	CATSSQDFSYNEQFF
15	TRBV6-6	CASSDRPLSGNTIYF
14	TRBV7-6	CASSSPGLIYEQYF
14	TRBV2	CASSEKDRGETQYF
15	TRBV29-1	CSVEGFQGVTDTQYF
12	TRBV11-2	CASSLRNYEQYF
15	TRBV5-6	CASSLEGAAGNTIYF
13	TRBV19	CASSITSNQPQHF
16	TRBV9	CASSAWWQGKYNEQFF
14	TRBV27	CASSFQGDNYGYTF
14	TRBV7-6	CASSLGVGDTEAFF
13	TRBV19	CASSAGTGYEQYF
15	TRBV5-6	CASSLGPGLDTEAFF
15	TRBV7-7	CASSLGPGANEKLFF
16	TRBV5-1	CASSRKGPQNYNEQFF
12	TRBV29-1	CSVEPLGNEQFF
16	TRBV5-5	CASSPEGSSYNSPLHF
14	TRBV5-5	CASSLGAGTYEQYF
13	TRBV7-6	CASSLGANYGYTF
16	TRBV6-5	CASSYSGAGSEYEQYF
15	TRBV23-1	CASSQSAGAGSEQFF
13	TRBV29-1	CSVDMAGYNEQFF
14	TRBV5-8	CASSLRGGKNIQYF
15	TRBV7-9	CASSQSGAPDNEQFF
14	TRBV27	CASSLGGTHNEQFF
13	TRBV14	CASSLVGSETQYF
13	TRBV19	CASSINPFYGYTF
16	TRBV5-4	CASSLGGTGDYYEQYF
15	TRBV5-6	CASSLDGASSYEQYF
12	TRBV7-9	CASSLRVGEAFF
15	TRBV5-6	CASTLWVSPSYEQYF
16	TRBV12-5	CASGFFLMGSNQPQHF
14	TRBV6-6	CASSYGTGAYEQYF
15	TRBV4-1	CASSQLPGPLEELFF
12	TRBV7-3	CASSVLATEAFF
15	TRBV13	CASSPPGRGGREQYF
15	TRBV4-1	CASSLGTNFYYEQYF
15	TRBV7-3	CASSSGQGAADTQYF
12	TRBV5-1	CASRQASDEQFF
15	TRBV18	CASSPQGQTSEGQYF
15	TRBV27	CASRETGNFNQPQHF
13	TRBV6-5	CASSLDSNSPLHF
12	TRBV13	CASSYTGFEAFF
14	TRBV2	CASSGTGFSYEQYF
15	TRBV7-9	CASSLIDDSYNEQFF
15	TRBV5-6	CASSLEGAGGNTIYF
16	TRBV4-1	CASSQADRGPPNEQFF